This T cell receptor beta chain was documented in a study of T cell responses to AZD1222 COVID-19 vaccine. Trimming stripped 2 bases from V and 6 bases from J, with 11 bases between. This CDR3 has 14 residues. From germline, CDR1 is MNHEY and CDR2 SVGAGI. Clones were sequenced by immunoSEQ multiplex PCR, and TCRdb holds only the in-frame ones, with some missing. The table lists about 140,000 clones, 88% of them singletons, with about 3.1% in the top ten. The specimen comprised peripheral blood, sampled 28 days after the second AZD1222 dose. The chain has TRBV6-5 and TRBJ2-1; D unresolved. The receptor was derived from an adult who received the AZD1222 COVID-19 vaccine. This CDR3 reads CASSYQEYSNEQFF. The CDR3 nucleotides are TGTGCCAGCAGTTACCAGGAGTACTCCAATGAGCAGTTCTTC.